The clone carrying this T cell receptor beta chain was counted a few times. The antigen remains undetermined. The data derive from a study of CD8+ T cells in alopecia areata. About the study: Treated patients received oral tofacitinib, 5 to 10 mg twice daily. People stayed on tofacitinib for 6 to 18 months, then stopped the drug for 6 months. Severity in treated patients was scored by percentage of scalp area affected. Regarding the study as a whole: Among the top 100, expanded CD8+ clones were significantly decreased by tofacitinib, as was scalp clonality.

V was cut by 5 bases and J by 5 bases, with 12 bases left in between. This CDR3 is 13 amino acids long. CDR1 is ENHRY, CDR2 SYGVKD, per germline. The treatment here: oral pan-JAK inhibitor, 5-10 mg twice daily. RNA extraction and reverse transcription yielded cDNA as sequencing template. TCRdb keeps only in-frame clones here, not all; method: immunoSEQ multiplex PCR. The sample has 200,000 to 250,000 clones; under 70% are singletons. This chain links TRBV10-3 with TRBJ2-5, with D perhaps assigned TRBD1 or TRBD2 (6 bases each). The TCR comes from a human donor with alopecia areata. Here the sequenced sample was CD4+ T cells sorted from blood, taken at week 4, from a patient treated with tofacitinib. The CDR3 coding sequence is TGTGCCATCAGTCCTGGGGGGCTGGAGACCCAGTACTTC. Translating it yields CAISPGGLETQYF.